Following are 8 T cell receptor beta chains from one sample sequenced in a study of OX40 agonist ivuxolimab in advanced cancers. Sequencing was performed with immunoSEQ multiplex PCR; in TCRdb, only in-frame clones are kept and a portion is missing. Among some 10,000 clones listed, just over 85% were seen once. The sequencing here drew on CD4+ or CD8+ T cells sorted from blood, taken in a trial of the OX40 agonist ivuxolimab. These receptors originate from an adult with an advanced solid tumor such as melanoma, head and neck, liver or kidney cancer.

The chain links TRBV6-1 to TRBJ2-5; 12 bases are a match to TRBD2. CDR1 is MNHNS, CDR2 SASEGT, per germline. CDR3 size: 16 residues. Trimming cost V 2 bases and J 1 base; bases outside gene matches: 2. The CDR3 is CASSELAGGPQETQYF. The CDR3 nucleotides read TGTGCCAGCAGTGAACTAGCGGGGGGGCCCCAAGAGACCCAGTACTTC.

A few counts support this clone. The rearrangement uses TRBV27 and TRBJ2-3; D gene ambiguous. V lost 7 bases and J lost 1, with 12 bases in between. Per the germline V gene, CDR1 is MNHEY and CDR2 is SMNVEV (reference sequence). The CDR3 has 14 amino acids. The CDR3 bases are TGTGCCAGCACCCAATCGGCGGGCACAGATACGCAGTATTTT. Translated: CASTQSAGTDTQYF.

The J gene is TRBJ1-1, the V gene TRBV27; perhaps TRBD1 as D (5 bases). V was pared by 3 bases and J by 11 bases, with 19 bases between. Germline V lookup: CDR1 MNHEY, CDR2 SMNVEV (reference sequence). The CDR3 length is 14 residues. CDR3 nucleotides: TGTGCCAGCAGTTTCACGGCGGGGGGTATGGAGGCTTTCTTT. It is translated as CASSFTAGGMEAFF.

The CDR3 here is CASSLQGRPGELFF. The DNA of the CDR3 is TGTGCCAGCAGTTTACAGGGACGCCCCGGGGAGCTGTTTTTT. The chain employs TRBV27 and TRBJ2-2, with D perhaps assigned TRBD1 or TRBD2 (5 bases each). CDR3 size: 14 residues. The germline V gene encodes CDR1 MNHEY and CDR2 SMNVEV (reference sequence). Deletions cut 2 bases from V and 6 bases from J, with 10 bases between.

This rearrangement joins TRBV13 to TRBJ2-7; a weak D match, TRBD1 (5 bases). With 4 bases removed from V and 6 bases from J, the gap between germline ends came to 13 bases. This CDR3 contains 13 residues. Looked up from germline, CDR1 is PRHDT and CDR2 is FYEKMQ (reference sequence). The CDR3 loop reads CASSSTPGIEQYF. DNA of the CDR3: TGTGCCAGCAGCTCAACACCAGGGATCGAGCAGTACTTC.

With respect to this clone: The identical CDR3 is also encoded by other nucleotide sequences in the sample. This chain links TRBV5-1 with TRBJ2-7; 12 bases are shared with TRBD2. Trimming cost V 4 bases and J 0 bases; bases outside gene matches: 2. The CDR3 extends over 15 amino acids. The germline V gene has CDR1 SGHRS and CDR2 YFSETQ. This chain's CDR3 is CASSLTSGGSYEQYF. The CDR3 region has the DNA TGCGCCAGCAGCCTGACTAGCGGGGGCTCCTACGAGCAGTACTTC.

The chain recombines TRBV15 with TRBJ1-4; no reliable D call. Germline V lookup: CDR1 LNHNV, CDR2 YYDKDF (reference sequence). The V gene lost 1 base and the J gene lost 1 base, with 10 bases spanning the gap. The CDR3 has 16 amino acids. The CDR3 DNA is TGTGCCACCAGCAGAGTCGCCATGCTAACTAATGAAAAACTGTTTTTT. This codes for CATSRVAMLTNEKLFF.

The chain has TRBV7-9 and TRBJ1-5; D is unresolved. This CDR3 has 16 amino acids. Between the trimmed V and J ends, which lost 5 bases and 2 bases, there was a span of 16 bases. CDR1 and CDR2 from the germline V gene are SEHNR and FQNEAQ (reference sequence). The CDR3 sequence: CASSHGPSGGNQPQHF. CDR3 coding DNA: TGTGCCAGCAGCCACGGCCCTTCGGGAGGCAATCAGCCCCAGCATTTT.